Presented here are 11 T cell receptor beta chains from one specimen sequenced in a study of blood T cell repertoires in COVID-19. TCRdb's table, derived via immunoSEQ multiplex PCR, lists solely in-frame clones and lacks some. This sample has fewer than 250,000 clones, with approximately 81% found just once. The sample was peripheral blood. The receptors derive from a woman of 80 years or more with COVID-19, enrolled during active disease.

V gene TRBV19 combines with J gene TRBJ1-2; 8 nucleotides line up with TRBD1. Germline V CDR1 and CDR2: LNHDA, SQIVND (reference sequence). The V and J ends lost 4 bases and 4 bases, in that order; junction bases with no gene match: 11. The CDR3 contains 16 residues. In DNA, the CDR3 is TGTGCCAGTAGTAGAACCTGGCAGGGGGCCTCCTATGGCTACACCTTC. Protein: CASSRTWQGASYGYTF.

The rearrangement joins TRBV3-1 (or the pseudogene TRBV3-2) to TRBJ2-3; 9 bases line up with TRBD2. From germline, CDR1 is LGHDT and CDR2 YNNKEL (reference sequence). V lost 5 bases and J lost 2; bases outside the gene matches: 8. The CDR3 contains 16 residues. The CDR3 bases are TGTGCCAGCAGCTCAAGGGCGGGGGGGATCACAGATACGCAGTATTTT. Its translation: CASSSRAGGITDTQYF.

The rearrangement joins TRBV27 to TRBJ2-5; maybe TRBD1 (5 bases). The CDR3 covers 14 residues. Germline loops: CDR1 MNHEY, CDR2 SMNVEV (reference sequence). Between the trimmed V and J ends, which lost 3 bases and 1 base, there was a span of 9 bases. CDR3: CASSLNRPQETQYF. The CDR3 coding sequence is TGTGCCAGCAGTTTGAACAGGCCCCAAGAGACCCAGTACTTC.

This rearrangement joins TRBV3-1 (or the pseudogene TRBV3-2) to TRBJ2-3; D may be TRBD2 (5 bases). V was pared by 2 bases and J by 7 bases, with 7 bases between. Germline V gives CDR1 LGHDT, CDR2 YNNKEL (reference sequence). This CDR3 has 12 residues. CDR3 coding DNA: TGTGCCAGCAGCCAAAGAGGGAATACGCAGTATTTT. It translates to CASSQRGNTQYF.

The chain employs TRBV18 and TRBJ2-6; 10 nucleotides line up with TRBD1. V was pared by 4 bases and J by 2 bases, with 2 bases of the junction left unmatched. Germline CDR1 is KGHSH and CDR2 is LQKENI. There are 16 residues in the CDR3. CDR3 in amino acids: CASSRDRGTGANVLTF. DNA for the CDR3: TGTGCCAGCTCACGGGACAGGGGAACTGGGGCCAACGTCCTGACTTTC.

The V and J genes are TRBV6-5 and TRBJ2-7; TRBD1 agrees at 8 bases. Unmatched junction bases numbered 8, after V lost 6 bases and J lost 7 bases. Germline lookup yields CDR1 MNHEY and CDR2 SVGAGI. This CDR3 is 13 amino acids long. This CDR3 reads CASRTTGVGEQYF. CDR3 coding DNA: TGTGCCAGCAGAACGACAGGGGTCGGAGAGCAGTACTTC.

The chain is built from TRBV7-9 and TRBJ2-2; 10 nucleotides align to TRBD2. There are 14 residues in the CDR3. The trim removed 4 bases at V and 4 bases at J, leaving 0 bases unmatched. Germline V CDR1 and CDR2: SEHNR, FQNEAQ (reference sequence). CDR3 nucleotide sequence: TGTGCCAGCAGCTGGACTAGCGGCACCGGGGAGCTGTTTTTT. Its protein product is CASSWTSGTGELFF.

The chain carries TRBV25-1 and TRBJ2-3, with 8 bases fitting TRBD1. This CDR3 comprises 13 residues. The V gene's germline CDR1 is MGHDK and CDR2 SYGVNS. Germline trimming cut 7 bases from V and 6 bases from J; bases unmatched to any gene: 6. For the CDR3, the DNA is TGTGCCAGCAAGGACAGGGTCTGGGATACGCAGTATTTT. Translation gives CASKDRVWDTQYF.

Here the CDR3 reads CASSLQGGGQETQYF. In DNA, the CDR3 is TGCGCCAGCAGCCTACAGGGAGGGGGCCAAGAGACCCAGTACTTC. This chain uses TRBV5-1 with TRBJ2-5; D might be TRBD2 (7 bases). This CDR3 is built from 15 residues. V lost 4 bases to trimming and J lost 1 base, with 14 bases between them. From germline, CDR1 is SGHRS and CDR2 YFSETQ.

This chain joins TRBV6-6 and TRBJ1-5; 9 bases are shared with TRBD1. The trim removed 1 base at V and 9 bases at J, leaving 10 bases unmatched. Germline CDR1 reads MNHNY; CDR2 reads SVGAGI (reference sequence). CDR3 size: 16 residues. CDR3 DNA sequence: TGTGCCAGCAGTTACTGGACAGGGGAAGAGTCCCGGCCCCAGCATTTT. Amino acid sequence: CASSYWTGEESRPQHF.

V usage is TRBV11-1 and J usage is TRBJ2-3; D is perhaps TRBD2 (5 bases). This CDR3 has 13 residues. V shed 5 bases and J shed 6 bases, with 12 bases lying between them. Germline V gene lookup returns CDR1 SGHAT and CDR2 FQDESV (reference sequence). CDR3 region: CASSVPGGDTQYF. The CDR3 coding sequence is TGTGCCAGCAGCGTCCCCGGCGGGGATACGCAGTATTTT.